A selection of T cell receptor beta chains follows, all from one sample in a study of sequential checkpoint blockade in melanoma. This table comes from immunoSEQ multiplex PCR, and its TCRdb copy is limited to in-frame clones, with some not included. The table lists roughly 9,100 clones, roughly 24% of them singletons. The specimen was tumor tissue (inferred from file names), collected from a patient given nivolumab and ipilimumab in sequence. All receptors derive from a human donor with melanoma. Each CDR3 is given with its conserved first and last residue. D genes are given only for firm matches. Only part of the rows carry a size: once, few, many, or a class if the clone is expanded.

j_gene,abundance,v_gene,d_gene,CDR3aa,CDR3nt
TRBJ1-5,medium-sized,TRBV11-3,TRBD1,CASSLEAGGVQPQHF,TGTGCCAGCAGCTTGGAGGCAGGGGGCGTTCAGCCCCAGCATTTT
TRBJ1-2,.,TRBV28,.,CASSSPTLRVGDGGYTF,TGTGCCAGCAGTTCCCCAACTCTCAGGGTTGGCGATGGGGGCTACACCTTC
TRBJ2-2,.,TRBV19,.,CASSMSVGELFF,TGTGCCAGTAGTATGTCGGTCGGGGAGCTGTTTTTT
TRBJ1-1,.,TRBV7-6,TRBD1,CASSLRPDRGLPEAFF,TGTGCCAGCAGCTTACGCCCGGACAGGGGATTACCTGAAGCTTTCTTT
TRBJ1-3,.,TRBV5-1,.,CASSSRPHLTGSRGNTIYF,TGCGCCAGCAGCTCTCGCCCTCACCTGACAGGTTCGCGTGGAAACACCATATATTTT
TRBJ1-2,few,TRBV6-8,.,CASSYDRYYGYTF,TGTGCCAGCAGTTACGACAGATACTATGGCTACACCTTC
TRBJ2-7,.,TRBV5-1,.,CASSLGTLKYEQYF,TGCGCCAGCAGCTTGGGTACCCTCAAGTACGAGCAGTACTTC
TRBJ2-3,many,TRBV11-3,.,CASSLESRGTDTQYF,TGTGCCAGCAGCTTGGAAAGCAGGGGCACAGATACGCAGTATTTT
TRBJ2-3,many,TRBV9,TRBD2,CASSVDLAGEDTQYF,TGTGCCAGCAGCGTAGACCTAGCGGGCGAGGATACGCAGTATTTT
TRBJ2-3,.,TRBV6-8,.,CASSSRDNTDTQYF,TGTGCCAGCAGTTCCCGGGACAACACAGATACGCAGTATTTT
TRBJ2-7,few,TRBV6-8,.,CASSRRDTGPNEQYF,TGTGCCAGCAGTAGACGGGACACGGGACCTAACGAGCAGTACTTC
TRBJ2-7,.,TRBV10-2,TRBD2,CASSESAGGHEQYF,TGCGCCAGCAGTGAGTCGGCGGGGGGGCACGAGCAGTACTTC
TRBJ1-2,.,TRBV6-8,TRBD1,CASSRQGARNGYTF,TGTGCCAGCAGTAGACAGGGGGCTAGGAACGGCTACACCTTC
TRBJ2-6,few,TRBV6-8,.,CASSYGFGASGANVLTF,TGTGCCAGCAGTTACGGTTTCGGGGCCTCTGGGGCCAACGTCCTGACTTTC
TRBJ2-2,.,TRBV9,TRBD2,CASSVGLAGGPNTGELFF,TGTGCCAGCAGCGTGGGACTAGCGGGGGGCCCGAACACCGGGGAGCTGTTTTTT
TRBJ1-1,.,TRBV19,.,CASRAGSNTEAFF,TGTGCCAGTAGGGCAGGGTCGAACACTGAAGCTTTCTTT
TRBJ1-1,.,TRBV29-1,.,CSVTTLGREAFF,TGCAGCGTTACTACCTTGGGACGGGAAGCTTTCTTT
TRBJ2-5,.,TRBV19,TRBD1,CASSKRTGPQETQYF,TGTGCCAGTAGCAAGAGGACAGGCCCTCAAGAGACCCAGTACTTC
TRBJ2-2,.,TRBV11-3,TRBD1,CASSPNTGGATGELFF,TGTGCCAGCAGCCCCAACACAGGGGGAGCGACCGGGGAGCTGTTTTTT
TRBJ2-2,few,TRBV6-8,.,CAISPDSTGELFF,TGTGCCATCAGTCCGGACAGCACCGGGGAGCTGTTTTTT
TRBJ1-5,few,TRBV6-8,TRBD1,CASSWGQMSQPQHF,TGTGCCAGCAGTTGGGGACAGATGAGTCAGCCCCAGCATTTT
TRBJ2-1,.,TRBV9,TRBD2,CASSVGQAGRALDEQFF,TGTGCCAGCAGCGTAGGACAAGCGGGACGGGCACTCGATGAGCAGTTCTTC
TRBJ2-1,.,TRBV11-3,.,CASSSSLTGSYNEQFF,TGTGCCAGCAGCTCCTCTTTGACAGGCTCCTACAATGAGCAGTTCTTC
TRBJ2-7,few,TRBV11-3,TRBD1,CASSREGTVRIDGQYF,TGTGCCAGCAGCAGGGAAGGGACAGTAAGGATTGATGGGCAGTACTTC
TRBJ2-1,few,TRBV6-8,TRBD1,CASRPGQNYNEQFF,TGTGCCAGCAGACCGGGACAGAACTACAATGAGCAGTTCTTC
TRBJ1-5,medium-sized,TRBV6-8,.,CASSEERREPQHF,TGTGCCAGCAGTGAGGAAAGAAGAGAGCCCCAGCATTTT
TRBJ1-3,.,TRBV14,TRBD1,CASSTDRQTSGNTIYF,TGTGCCAGCAGCACGGACAGGCAAACGTCTGGAAACACCATATATTTT
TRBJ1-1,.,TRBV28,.,CASSLGDTEAFF,TGTGCCAGCAGTCTGGGGGACACTGAAGCTTTCTTT
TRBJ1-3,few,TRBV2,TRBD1,CASTLGQGPGSGNTIYF,TGTGCCAGCACCCTGGGACAGGGACCAGGTTCTGGAAACACCATATATTTT
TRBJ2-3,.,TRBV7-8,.,CASSLELSDTQYF,TGTGCCAGCAGCTTAGAACTCTCAGATACGCAGTATTTT
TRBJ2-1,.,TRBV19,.,CASSPRVSEQFF,TGTGCCAGTAGCCCCCGGGTCTCTGAGCAGTTCTTC
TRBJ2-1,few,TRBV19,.,CASSIRIGAYNEQFF,TGTGCCAGTAGTATACGAATTGGCGCCTACAATGAGCAGTTCTTC
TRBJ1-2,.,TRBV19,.,CASSHPGPSYGYTF,TGTGCCAGTAGCCACCCGGGACCCTCCTATGGCTACACCTTC
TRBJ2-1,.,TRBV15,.,CATSREGIYNEQFF,TGTGCCACCAGCAGAGAGGGGATCTACAATGAGCAGTTCTTC
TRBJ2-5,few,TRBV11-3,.,CASSLSLGGSQETQYF,TGTGCCAGCAGCTTAAGCCTTGGCGGGTCGCAGGAGACCCAGTACTTC
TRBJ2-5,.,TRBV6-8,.,CASHTSPETQYF,TGTGCCAGCCACACCTCTCCGGAGACCCAGTACTTC
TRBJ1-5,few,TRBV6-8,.,CASRQTGWGNQPQHF,TGTGCCAGCAGACAGACAGGTTGGGGCAATCAGCCCCAGCATTTT
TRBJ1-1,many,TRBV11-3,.,CASEGILASGTEAFF,TGTGCCAGCGAAGGCATCCTTGCGAGTGGCACTGAAGCTTTCTTT
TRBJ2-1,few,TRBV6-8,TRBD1,CASSYPLTGGDYNEQFF,TGTGCCAGCAGTTACCCGCTGACAGGGGGTGACTACAATGAGCAGTTCTTC
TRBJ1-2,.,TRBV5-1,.,CASTLEGGPYGYTF,TGCGCCAGCACTTTGGAGGGCGGACCCTACGGCTACACCTTC
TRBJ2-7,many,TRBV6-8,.,CASTAGLYEQYF,TGTGCCAGCACCGCCGGACTCTACGAGCAGTACTTC
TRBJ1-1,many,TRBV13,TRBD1,CASSLAGTGVNTEAFF,TGTGCCAGCAGCTTAGCCGGGACAGGGGTTAACACTGAAGCTTTCTTT
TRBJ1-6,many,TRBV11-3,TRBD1,CASSGPGQNNSPLHF,TGTGCCAGCAGCGGACCGGGACAGAATAATTCACCCCTCCACTTT
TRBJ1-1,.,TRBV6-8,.,CASSDGWAEAFF,TGTGCCAGCAGCGATGGTTGGGCTGAAGCTTTCTTT
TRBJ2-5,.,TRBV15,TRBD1,CATSRRQGVGETQYF,TGTGCCACCAGCAGACGACAGGGAGTCGGAGAGACCCAGTACTTC
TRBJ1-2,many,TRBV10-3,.,CAISESGGGRSGGPYGYTF,TGTGCCATCAGTGAGTCCGGGGGCGGAAGGTCCGGGGGACCGTATGGCTACACCTTC
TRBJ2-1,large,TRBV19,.,CASSIRAGEYNEQFF,TGTGCCAGTAGTATCAGGGCAGGGGAATACAATGAGCAGTTCTTC
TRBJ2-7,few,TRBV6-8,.,CASSYGPSYEQYF,TGTGCCAGCAGTTACGGCCCGTCCTACGAGCAGTACTTC
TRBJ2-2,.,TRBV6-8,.,CASSQGGGTGELFF,TGTGCCAGCAGTCAGGGGGGCGGCACCGGGGAGCTGTTTTTT
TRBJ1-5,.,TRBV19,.,CASRTGNGQPQHF,TGTGCCAGTAGGACAGGTAACGGTCAGCCCCAGCATTTT
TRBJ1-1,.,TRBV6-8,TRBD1,CASSLGGRVRGAFF,TGTGCCAGCAGCCTAGGGGGCCGGGTGCGTGGAGCTTTCTTT
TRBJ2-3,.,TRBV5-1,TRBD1,CASSLRQGTDTQYF,TGCGCCAGCAGCTTGAGACAGGGGACAGATACGCAGTATTTT
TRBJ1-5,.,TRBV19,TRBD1,CASSIGTASNQPQHF,TGTGCCAGTAGTATCGGGACAGCAAGCAATCAGCCCCAGCATTTT
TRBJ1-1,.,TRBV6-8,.,CATSNGRNTEAFF,TGTGCCACCTCCAACGGAAGGAACACTGAAGCTTTCTTT
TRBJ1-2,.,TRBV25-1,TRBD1,CASSTGGYGYTF,TGTGCCAGCAGTACAGGGGGCTATGGCTACACCTTC
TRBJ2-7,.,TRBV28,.,CASSFKGRPYEQYF,TGTGCCAGCAGTTTTAAGGGACGGCCCTACGAGCAGTACTTC
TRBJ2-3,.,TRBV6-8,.,CASRGDPGETTDTQYF,TGTGCCAGCAGGGGGGACCCAGGGGAAACAACAGATACGCAGTATTTT
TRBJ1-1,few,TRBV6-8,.,CASSYSPDTEAFF,TGTGCCAGCAGTTATTCCCCCGACACTGAAGCTTTCTTT
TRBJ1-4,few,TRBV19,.,CASSISRFNEKLFF,TGTGCCAGTAGTATTTCGAGATTTAATGAAAAACTGTTTTTT